Reported below is one TCR beta chain. This clonotype has only a few counts. There is no known antigen for this receptor. Base quality data are lacking; no much larger clone is found one base away. Library creation used UMI-ligation and nested PCR. The beta constant-region primer consisted of an equimolar mixture of two oligonucleotides that together covered TRBC1 and TRBC2. The ligated cDNA went through four rounds of PCR with nested alpha and beta constant-region primers together with the SP2 primer. A single-stranded oligonucleotide carrying the SP2 primer and a 12-nucleotide UMI was ligated to the 3' end of the cDNA by T4 RNA ligase 1. The ligation reaction was kept at 16 degrees C for 20-24 hours. PCR2 was typically performed as a SYBR Green qPCR and was stopped at a predetermined threshold so that over-amplification was prevented. Apart from the first purification, every purification step used Agencourt AMPure XP magnetic beads. Libraries were quantified by Qubit and checked on a TapeStation, where a main peak was expected near 650 bp. Pooled libraries were sequenced on an Illumina MiSeq using v2 2x251 paired-end kits, and typically about 1-2.3 million reads were obtained per sample. Each sample's library went into the pool at about 4.1 nM, and roughly 5-7.5% PhiX was added to help with cluster recognition. In the authors' own workflow: Decombinator assigned V and J genes to Demultiplexor-processed FASTQ reads by tag matching, allowing a single base-pair mismatch. UMIs were used by Collapsinator to correct both sequencing errors and frequency errors arising from PCR heterogeneity. TCRs were translated and CDR3s were extracted from the conserved cysteine to the FGXG phenylalanine by CDR3Translator, with non-productive sequences being flagged. Repertoires were subsampled to equal numbers of UMI-defined TCRs before Gini, Shannon entropy and inverse Simpson indices were calculated. Power-law fits to clonotype abundance distributions were performed by maximum likelihood within the linear range. Similar UMI counts, unique TCR numbers and clonal distributions were obtained with the pipeline and with MIGEC on one naive CD8 sample. A set of roughly 7,000 CMV-associated CDR3 sequences, compiled from VDJdb and a published dataset, was used to search the repertoires. In TCRdb, the public reads were trimmed at Q25 with fastp and aligned with MiXCR, with productive beta chains retained. Duplicate CDR3 protein sequences are folded into a single record with the most common DNA and genes. TCRdb, not the original authors, processed these V and J calls. The sample data list about 120,000 distinct CDR3 sequences, and 36% of these were observed just once. Of the sample, 0.9% falls within the top ten clones.

From a lookup of the germline V gene, CDR1 and CDR2 are MNHEY and SVGEGT. The cysteine opens and the phenylalanine closes a CDR3 of 12 amino acids. The kept DNA is CDR3 alone, 36 bases in frame from the first base. Between the V and J ends, shortened by 8 bases and 4 bases respectively, the junction contains 9 bases. TCR alpha and beta chain libraries were amplified separately from the second PCR step onward. CMV status of each donor was established by measuring IFNgamma production from CD4+ T cells after fresh PBMCs were stimulated overnight with CMV viral lysate. Miltenyi beads were used first to positively select CD4 T cells, and CD8 T cells were then positively selected from the CD4-negative fraction. After staining for CD3, CD4, CD8, CD45RA, CD27 and a live/dead dye, cells were sorted on a BD Aria II into four subsets based on CD45RA and CD27. Blood was obtained from a few healthy volunteers, and the blood from each volunteer was fractionated into CD4 and CD8 T cells and subsequently into four differentiation subsets. Roughly 120 ml of peripheral blood was collected from each donor, and PBMC were isolated from the blood using Ficoll-Paque PLUS density-gradient centrifugation. After sorting, cells were lysed in RLT buffer, RNA was extracted using a Qiagen RNeasy kit, and the extracted RNA was stored at -80 degrees C.

These data originate in a study of naive and memory T cell subsets (TCRdb year 2017). Describing the broader study: The study applied an open-source, UMI-based TCR alpha and beta sequencing pipeline to sorted naive and memory peripheral blood T cell subsets. Complete agreement was observed between the functional CMV T cell responses and the IgG serology results. RNA was DNase-treated and reverse transcribed with TCR constant-region primers, mostly using SuperScript III. General study outcomes and caveats: The repertoire findings for the naive and memory subsets could not be validated against a ground truth, as none was available. Single alpha or beta chain sequences, rather than paired alpha/beta receptors, were used to define clonotypes. RNA-based TCR counts may be affected by expression changes linked to T cell activation and differentiation. The abundance of TCRs followed a power law with an exponent that differed between naive and memory subsets yet stayed consistent across the three individuals. Once error correction was done, more than 90% of naive TCR sequences showed up just once, which made the naive abundance distributions much steeper than those of the memory subsets. In both CD4 and CD8 cells, going from naive through CM, EM and EMRA, the Gini index went up while Shannon and inverse Simpson diversity went down.

The specimen sequenced was central memory CD4+ T cells from blood. According to the study, the label for this sample's cell subset or site signals: central memory, CD45RA- CD27+. The clonotype was recovered from a human donor in good health. In this chain, TRBV6-2 or TRBV6-3 is recombined with TRBJ2-1; the D gene is not confidently resolved. Read as DNA, the sequence is TGTGCCAGCGAGGCTGGGTACAATGAGCAGTTCTTC. The translation is CASEAGYNEQFF.